This TCR beta chain came from a study of technical replicates of blood from a handful of donors. In germline, CDR1 is MDHEN, CDR2 SYDVKM. The CDR3 has 13 amino acids. V dropped 5 bases and J dropped 7 bases, with 14 bases sitting between them. This table comes from immunoSEQ multiplex PCR, and its TCRdb copy is limited to in-frame clones, with some not included. Of tens of thousands of clones in the sample, about 90% were seen once. This clone was observed a single time. The sequence was obtained from a human donor in good health. The chain carries TRBV28 and TRBJ1-1, with a weak D call TRBD1 (6 bases). Sequencing was carried out using T cells isolated from PBMCs. The CDR3: CASSLGQQIEAFF. The CDR3 bases are TGTGCCAGCAGTCTCGGACAGCAAATTGAAGCTTTCTTT.